This T cell receptor beta chain was obtained from a study of cytotoxic CD8 clonotypes in ibrutinib-treated CLL (dated by TCRdb to the early 2020s). Regarding the research as a whole: In this cohort, some 14 patients were treatment-naive and some 10 were relapsed/refractory, while some 18 had unmutated IGHV. Response samples were taken after a median of 12 months on treatment, ranging from roughly 6 to 36 months. Samples averaged approximately 260,000 productive templates and around 91,000 productive rearrangements. Responses were partial in around 25 patients and complete in 2; after median about 68 months follow-up, some 15 stayed in remission and some twelve progressed. Cryopreserved peripheral blood mononuclear cells were obtained prior to treatment, at the time of response, and at either disease progression or sustained remission. Every sample from remission and from progressive disease was obtained while the patients were still on ibrutinib. Of the 90 or so participants in the trial, about 25 had longitudinal samples available.

General findings and caveats noted by the study authors: At ibrutinib response clonality went up, during sustained remission it held steady, and at progression it dropped back toward baseline. Public clonotypes were rare and either shrank or stayed stable during treatment, and the rise in clonality at ibrutinib response reflected expansion of private clonotypes. Baseline clonality was found to be higher than that of age-matched healthy donors and was strongly correlated with circulating CD8+ T-cell counts. Sampling times were not matched between sustained-remission and progressing patients, and lymph node repertoires were not studied.

The CDR3 sequence holds 13 residues, the cysteine and phenylalanine included. Solely the CDR3 DNA is kept, with 39 bases framed from the first base. Relative to germline, V is 4 bases shorter and J is 2 bases shorter, with 11 bases between their ends. As encoded in the germline V gene, CDR1 is SQVTM while CDR2 is ANQGSEA. Interpreted using the paper, the time point label stands for: approximately 2 years on ibrutinib. For TCR beta library preparation, roughly 2 micrograms of genomic DNA was extracted from cryopreserved PBMCs. Longitudinal blood samples from CLL patients on ibrutinib monotherapy underwent high-throughput TCR beta sequencing. The patients took part in an open-label, single-center phase 2 trial of ibrutinib monotherapy. The table lists this clone with many counts. Its antigen remains unidentified. No base quality information exists; no much larger clone differs at one position. A MiSeq instrument was used for deep resolution sequencing, which targeted depths ranging from 1 in 1 million up to 1 in 200,000 T cells, with coverage averaging 10x for each clonotype. The immunoSEQ hsTCRB Kit was used to generate the TCR beta libraries. Turning to the authors' computational methods: ImmunoSEQ Data Assistant and ImmunoSEQ Analyzer were used for data analysis, and V, D and J genes were assigned according to IMGT definitions. Clonality, with values ranging from 0 to 1, was calculated as one minus the normalized Shannon entropy of productive rearrangement frequencies. Only overrepresented clonotypes making up at least 0.05% of the repertoire of each patient were included in the public clonotype analysis. Thirteen age-matched healthy donor repertoires from immuneACCESS were used as controls for clonality. This immuneACCESS table, as held by TCRdb, lists in-frame sequences with V and J called but not all clones. Of the missing ones, under half trace to an unresolved V gene in checked studies; the others have no known cause. That table furnishes V, J and clone size, whereas the DNA furnished D and trimming. This sample has approximately 45,000 clones in its table, and 60% to 80% of those were observed once. Of the sample, about 22% is held by the ten largest clones.

In this chain, TRBV29-1 is recombined with TRBJ1-2, with no confidently assigned D gene. This TCR was recovered from a human donor with chronic lymphocytic leukemia. Sequences were derived from PBMCs, sampled after 24 months of ibrutinib treatment. The nucleotide sequence is given as TGCAGCGTTGGGATTCCGGCGAACTATGGCTACACCTTC. Its product reads: CSVGIPANYGYTF. Joined to the reference TRBV29-1 and TRBJ1-2 proteins, this CDR3 gives the full variable domain: SAVISQKPSRDICQRGTSLTIQCQVDSQVTMMFWYRQQPGQSLTLIATANQGSEATYESGFVIDKFPISRPNLTFSTLTVSNMSPEDSSIYLCSVGIPANYGYTFGSGTRLTVV.